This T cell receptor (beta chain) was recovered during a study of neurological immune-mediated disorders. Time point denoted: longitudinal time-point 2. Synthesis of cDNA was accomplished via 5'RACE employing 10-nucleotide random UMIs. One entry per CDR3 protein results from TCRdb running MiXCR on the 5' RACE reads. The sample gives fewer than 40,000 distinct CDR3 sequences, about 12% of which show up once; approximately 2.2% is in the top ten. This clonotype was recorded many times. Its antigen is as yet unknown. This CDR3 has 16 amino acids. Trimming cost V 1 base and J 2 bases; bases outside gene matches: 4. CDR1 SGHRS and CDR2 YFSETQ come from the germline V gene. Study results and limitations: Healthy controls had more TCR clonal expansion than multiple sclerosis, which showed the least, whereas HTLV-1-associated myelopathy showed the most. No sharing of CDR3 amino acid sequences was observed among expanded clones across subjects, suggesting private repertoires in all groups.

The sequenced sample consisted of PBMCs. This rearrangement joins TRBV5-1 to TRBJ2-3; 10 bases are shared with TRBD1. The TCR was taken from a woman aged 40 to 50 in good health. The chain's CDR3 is CASSLLDRGNTDTQYF. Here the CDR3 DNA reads TGCGCCAGCAGCTTGTTGGACAGGGGGAACACAGATACGCAGTATTTT.